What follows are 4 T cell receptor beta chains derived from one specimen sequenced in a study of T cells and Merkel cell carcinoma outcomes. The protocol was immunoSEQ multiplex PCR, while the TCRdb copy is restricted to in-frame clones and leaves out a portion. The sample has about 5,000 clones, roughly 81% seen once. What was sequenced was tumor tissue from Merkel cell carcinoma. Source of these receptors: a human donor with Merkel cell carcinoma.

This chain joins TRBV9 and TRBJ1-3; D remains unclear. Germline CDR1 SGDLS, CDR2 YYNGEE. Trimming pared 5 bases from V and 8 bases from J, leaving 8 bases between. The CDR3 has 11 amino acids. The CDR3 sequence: CASSRGDTIYF. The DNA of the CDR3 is TGTGCCAGCAGTCGTGGGGACACCATATATTTT.

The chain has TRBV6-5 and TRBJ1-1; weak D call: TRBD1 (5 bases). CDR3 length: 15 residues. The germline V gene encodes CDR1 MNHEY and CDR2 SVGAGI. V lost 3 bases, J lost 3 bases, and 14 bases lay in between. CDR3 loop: CASSYLTGQHTEAFF. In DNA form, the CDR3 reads TGTGCCAGCAGTTATTTAACGGGGCAGCACACTGAAGCTTTCTTT.

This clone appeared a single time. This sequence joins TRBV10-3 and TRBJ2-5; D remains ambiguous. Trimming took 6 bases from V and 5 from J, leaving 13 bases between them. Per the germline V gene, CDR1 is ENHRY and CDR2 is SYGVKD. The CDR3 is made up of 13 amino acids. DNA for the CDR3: TGTGCCATCAGGTCCCCGGCGGAGGAGACCCAGTACTTC. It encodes CAIRSPAEETQYF.

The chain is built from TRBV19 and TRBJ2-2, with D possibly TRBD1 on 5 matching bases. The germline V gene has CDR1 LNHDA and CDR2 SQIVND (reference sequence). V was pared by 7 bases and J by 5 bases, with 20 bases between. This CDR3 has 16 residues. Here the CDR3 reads CASISRGRERTGELFF. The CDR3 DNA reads TGTGCCAGTATCAGTAGGGGCAGGGAAAGGACCGGGGAGCTGTTTTTT. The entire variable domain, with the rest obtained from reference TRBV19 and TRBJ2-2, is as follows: DGGITQSPKYLFRKEGQNVTLSCEQNLNHDAMYWYRQDPGQGLRLIYYSQIVNDFQKGDIAEGYSVSREKKESFPLTVTSAQKNPTAFYLCASISRGRERTGELFFGEGSRLTVL.